A selection of T cell receptor beta chains follows, all from one sample in a study of T cell responses to AZD1222 COVID-19 vaccine. Produced via immunoSEQ multiplex PCR; TCRdb's table is partial and in-frame only. Of about 140,000 clones listed, approximately 90% are singletons. The sample consisted of peripheral blood, taken on day 0 of AZD1222 vaccination. Source of these receptors: an adult in good health. Both conserved end residues are part of each CDR3. A D gene is named only where the DNA matches it firmly. Clone size is shown for a subset of rows, as once, few, many or a class of expanded clone.

J gene | V gene | clone size | D gene | CDR3 protein | CDR3 DNA
TRBJ2-2 | TRBV6-2/TRBV6-3 | NA | NA | CASSIGGGRTGELFF | TGTGCCAGCAGTATTGGGGGGGGCAGAACCGGGGAGCTGTTTTTT
TRBJ1-5 | TRBV6-4 | once | NA | CARTTDTSNQPQHF | TGTGCCAGAACTACCGACACAAGCAATCAGCCCCAGCATTTT
TRBJ2-3 | TRBV13 | NA | NA | CASSQSGRYTDTQYF | TGTGCCAGCAGCCAAAGCGGGCGCTACACAGATACGCAGTATTTT
TRBJ1-4 | TRBV4-2 | NA | NA | CASRPGPRGTNEKLFF | TGTGCCAGCAGACCGGGCCCGCGGGGAACTAATGAAAAACTGTTTTTT
TRBJ1-6 | TRBV28 | NA | NA | CASSLGGTGGSPLHF | TGTGCCAGCTCCCTTGGGGGAACCGGGGGTTCACCCCTCCACTTT
TRBJ2-1 | TRBV7-9 | NA | NA | CASSFTGTLDEQFF | TGTGCCAGCAGCTTTACCGGGACCCTTGATGAGCAGTTCTTC
TRBJ2-5 | TRBV5-1 | few | NA | CASSLVGEETQYF | TGCGCCAGCAGCTTAGTAGGGGAAGAGACCCAGTACTTC
TRBJ1-5 | TRBV4-1 | NA | NA | CASSRAPLGNQPQHF | TGCGCCAGCAGCCGAGCCCCCCTCGGGAATCAGCCCCAGCATTTT
TRBJ2-1 | TRBV27 | NA | TRBD2 | CASSRAGVYNEQFF | TGTGCCAGCAGTCGCGCGGGAGTATACAATGAGCAGTTCTTC
TRBJ2-7 | TRBV6-6 | NA | NA | CASSRHRDNPSAEQYF | TGTGCCAGCAGTCGACACCGGGACAACCCTTCGGCAGAGCAGTACTTC
TRBJ2-5 | TRBV5-1 | NA | TRBD1 | CASSLEGTGRETQYF | TGCGCCAGCAGCTTGGAAGGGACAGGGAGGGAGACCCAGTACTTC
TRBJ2-3 | TRBV28 | NA | TRBD2 | CASTPGTSGDTQYF | TGTGCCAGCACGCCCGGGACTAGCGGAGATACGCAGTATTTT
TRBJ1-1 | TRBV6-2/TRBV6-3 | NA | NA | CASSYSPLNTEAFF | TGTGCCAGCAGTTACTCCCCATTGAACACTGAAGCTTTCTTT
TRBJ2-3 | TRBV19 | NA | TRBD2 | CASSIRGTSAYPHTQYF | TGTGCCAGTAGTATCAGGGGGACTAGCGCCTACCCTCATACGCAGTATTTT
TRBJ2-2 | TRBV14 | NA | TRBD2 | CASSQMTSGGTGELFF | TGTGCCAGCAGCCAAATGACTAGCGGTGGCACCGGGGAGCTGTTTTTT
TRBJ1-1 | TRBV12-3/TRBV12-4 | NA | NA | CASSLAAGGAFF | TGTGCCAGCAGTTTGGCGGCAGGTGGCGCTTTCTTT
TRBJ1-6 | TRBV30 | NA | NA | CAWSTRESYNSPLHF | TGTGCCTGGAGTACCCGGGAAAGCTATAATTCACCCCTCCACTTT
TRBJ2-7 | TRBV5-1 | NA | NA | CASSLAVGDNEQYF | TGCGCCAGCAGCTTGGCCGTGGGGGACAACGAGCAGTACTTC
TRBJ2-1 | TRBV7-9 | NA | NA | CASSSFFSSYNEQFF | TGTGCCAGCAGCTCCTTCTTCAGCTCCTACAATGAGCAGTTCTTC
TRBJ2-1 | TRBV5-6 | NA | NA | CASSWPGAEQFF | TGTGCCAGCAGCTGGCCCGGGGCTGAGCAGTTCTTC
TRBJ1-5 | TRBV28 | NA | NA | CASRGDNYQPQHF | TGTGCCAGCAGAGGGGACAACTATCAGCCCCAGCATTTT
TRBJ2-3 | TRBV10-2 | NA | TRBD2 | CATTSSSGRRDTQYF | TGCGCCACCACGTCCTCTAGCGGGAGAAGGGATACGCAGTATTTT
TRBJ2-7 | TRBV7-6 | NA | NA | CASSRDGGYEQYF | TGTGCCAGCAGCCGGGACGGAGGTTACGAGCAGTACTTC